This T cell receptor (beta chain) was sequenced during a study of monozygotic twins with cystic fibrosis (TCRdb year 2021). With regard to the full study: Barcoded libraries were prepared from roughly 3 micrograms of fragmented DNA with roughly 14 PCR cycles. Data for three of the twin pairs had previously been reported in another context. TCR beta repertoires were compared within and between 16 monozygotic twin pairs with cystic fibrosis so that genetic influence on V and J gene usage could be assessed. The cohort comprised ten female and six male twin pairs aged 2.0 to 36.4 years, median 9.1 years, mostly children and adolescents. On the day blood was drawn, the twins' weight-for-height and FEVPerc (FEV1 disease centile) were ranked against those of the 950 to 1,200 cohort participants. The paper as a whole reports these results and caveats: Simpson clonality was found to be generally low (median 0.0095), suggesting a naive-dominated repertoire, although higher clonality was observed in the most severely affected patients. The cohort was small, and no association was found between shared CDR3 numbers and age, concordance or disease severity. V gene usage was most similar to the co-twin for 13 of 16 pairs, and J usage for 8 of 16 pairs, suggesting genetic constraints. Sharing of nucleotide-identical clonotypes was significantly greater within monozygotic CF twin pairs than between unrelated CF individuals (P = 0.000026, Mann-Whitney).

The germline V gene yields SGHRS for CDR1 and YFSETQ for CDR2. From the cysteine up to the phenylalanine, the CDR3 has a length of 15 residues. Only the CDR3 DNA is retained, 45 bases long and in frame from the first base. V loses 3 bases, J loses 3 bases, and the germline ends lie 16 bases apart. Regarding this clone: Its target antigen remains unknown. No per-base quality is available; no much larger clone lies one base away.

TCR beta CDR3 regions were amplified by multiplex PCR using the immunoSEQ immune profiling system, following the manufacturer's instructions. An Illumina NextSeq system was used for sequencing. The original pipeline was this. Sequence data were processed on the immunoSEQ Analyzer platform, and clonality was computed as the square root of Simpson's index of productive rearrangements. V and J usage similarity was measured by Jensen-Shannon distance, and CDR3 generation probabilities were computed with OLGA. The researchers looked up shared CDR3 sequences in the immuneACCESS database (August 2020) and in VDJdb (December 2020). TCRdb retrieved this table from immuneACCESS and kept in-frame rearrangements only. Not all clones are present; in checked studies, unresolved V genes account for under half, and no reason is known for the remainder. D and trimming were read from the DNA, whereas the V and J calls and clone size are those reported in that table. This sample holds roughly 26,000 clones; about nine tenths were observed only once. The top ten hold around 0.57% of the sample.

The twin pairs came from the European Cystic Fibrosis Twin and Sibling Study Cohort, which recruited patients from 150 or so CF clinics across 14 European countries. Zygosity and CFTR genotype were confirmed in-house, and zygosity was tested by multiplex PCR of nine short tandem repeat loci. Each twin gave a peripheral blood sample, and clinical parameters were documented on that same day of blood sampling. Phenol/chloroform extraction was used to isolate genomic DNA from peripheral blood cells, and the DNA was then kept in TE buffer at 4 degrees C. The chain is assembled from TRBV5-1 and TRBJ2-7; 6 matching bases give a weak D call of TRBD1. This TCR was recovered from a girl aged 2-10 years with cystic fibrosis. Input material: blood. This receptor has the CDR3 CASSSQGIAGYEQYF. In nucleotide form, the sequence is TGCGCCAGCAGCTCGCAGGGGATCGCCGGCTACGAGCAGTACTTC. The reference TRBV5-1 and TRBJ2-7 proteins fill in what lies around the CDR3, so the full variable domain reads KAGVTQTPRYLIKTRGQQVTLSCSPISGHRSVSWYQQTPGQGLQFLFEYFSETQRNKGNFPGRFSGRQFSNSRSEMNVSTLELGDSALYLCASSSQGIAGYEQYFGPGTRLTVT.